This paragraph covers one TCR beta chain sequence. Its specificity is not known. The length of the CDR3 is 14 residues. Trimming took 2 bases from V and 7 from J, leaving 12 bases between them. The V gene's germline CDR1 is SGHTA and CDR2 FQGNSA. This entry belongs to a study of human T cells and chemical hapten exposure. A single record per CDR3 protein comes from TCRdb applying MiXCR to the RACE reads. The data contain over 75,000 distinct CDR3 sequences, roughly a tenth of them singletons. Time point noted: patch test 3, about 24 weeks after DPC sensitization. Stated treatment: therapeutic diphenylcyclopropenone sensitization with weekly scalp DPC. Notes on the study in general: Expanded TCRs showed more large CDR3 clusters than pre-sensitization or healthy control sets.

The receptor comes from a woman aged 25 to 39 with alopecia areata. Some clones in this sample may be carry-over from other donors' samples. The chain employs TRBV7-2 and TRBJ1-5; tentative D call: TRBD1 (5 bases). The sample here was whole blood, taken in connection with sensitization to the hapten diphenylcyclopropenone (DPC). The CDR3 coding sequence is TGTGCCAGCAGCTTACGGGGGGTCGGACAGCCCCAGCATTTT. It specifies CASSLRGVGQPQHF.